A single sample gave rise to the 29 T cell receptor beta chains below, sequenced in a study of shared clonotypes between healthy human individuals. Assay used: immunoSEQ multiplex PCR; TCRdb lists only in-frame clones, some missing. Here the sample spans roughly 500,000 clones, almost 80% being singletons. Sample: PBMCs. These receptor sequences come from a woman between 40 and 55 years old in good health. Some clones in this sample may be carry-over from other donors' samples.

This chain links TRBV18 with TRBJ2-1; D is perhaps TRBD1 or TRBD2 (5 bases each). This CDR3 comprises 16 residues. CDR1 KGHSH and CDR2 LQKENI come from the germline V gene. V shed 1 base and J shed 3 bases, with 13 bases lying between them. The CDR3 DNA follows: TGTGCCAGCTCACCACGGGTCAGGGAGAACTACAATGAGCAGTTCTTC. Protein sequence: CASSPRVRENYNEQFF.

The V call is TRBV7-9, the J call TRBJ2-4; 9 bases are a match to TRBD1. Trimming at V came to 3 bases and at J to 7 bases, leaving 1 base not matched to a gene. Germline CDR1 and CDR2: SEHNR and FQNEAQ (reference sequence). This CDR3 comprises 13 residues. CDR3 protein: CASSFGQGNIQYF. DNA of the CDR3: TGTGCCAGCAGCTTTGGACAGGGGAACATTCAGTACTTC.

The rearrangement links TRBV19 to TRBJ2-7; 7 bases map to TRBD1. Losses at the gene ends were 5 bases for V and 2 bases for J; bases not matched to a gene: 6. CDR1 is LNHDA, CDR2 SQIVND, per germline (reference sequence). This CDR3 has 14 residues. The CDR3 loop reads CASSSRDRAYEQYF. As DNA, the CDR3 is TGTGCCAGTAGTTCCCGGGACAGAGCCTACGAGCAGTACTTC.

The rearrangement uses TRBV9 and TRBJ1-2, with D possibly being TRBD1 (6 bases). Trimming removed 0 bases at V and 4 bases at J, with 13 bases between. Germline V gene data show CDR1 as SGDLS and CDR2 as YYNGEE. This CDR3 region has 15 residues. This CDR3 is CASSVGASGAYGYTF. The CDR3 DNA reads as TGTGCCAGCAGCGTAGGGGCCTCGGGGGCCTATGGCTACACCTTC.

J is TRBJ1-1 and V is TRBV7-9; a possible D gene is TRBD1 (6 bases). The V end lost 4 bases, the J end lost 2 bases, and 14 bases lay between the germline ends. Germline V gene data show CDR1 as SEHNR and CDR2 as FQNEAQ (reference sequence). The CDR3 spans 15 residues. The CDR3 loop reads CASSSRDTPNTEAFF. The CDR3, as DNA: TGTGCCAGCAGCTCACGGGACACCCCAAACACTGAAGCTTTCTTT.

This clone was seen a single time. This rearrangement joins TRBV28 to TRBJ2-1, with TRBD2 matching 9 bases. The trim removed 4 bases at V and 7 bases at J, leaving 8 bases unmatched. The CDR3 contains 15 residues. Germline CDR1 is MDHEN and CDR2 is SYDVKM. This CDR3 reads CASSSVAGVGNEQFF. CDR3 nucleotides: TGTGCCAGCAGTTCAGTAGCGGGAGTAGGGAATGAGCAGTTCTTC.

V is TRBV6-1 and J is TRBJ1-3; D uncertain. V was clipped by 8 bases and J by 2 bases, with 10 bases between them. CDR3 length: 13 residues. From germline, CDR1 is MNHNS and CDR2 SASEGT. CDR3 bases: TGTGCCAGCGTTGAGGCCCCTGGAAACACCATATATTTT. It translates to CASVEAPGNTIYF.

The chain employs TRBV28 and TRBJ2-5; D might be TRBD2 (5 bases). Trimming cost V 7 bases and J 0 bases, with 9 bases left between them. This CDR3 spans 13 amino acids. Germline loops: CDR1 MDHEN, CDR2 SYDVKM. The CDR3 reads CASKRTYQETQYF. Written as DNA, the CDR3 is TGTGCCAGCAAGCGGACGTACCAAGAGACCCAGTACTTC. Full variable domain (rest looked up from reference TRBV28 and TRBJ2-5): DVKVTQSSRYLVKRTGEKVFLECVQDMDHENMFWYRQDPGLGLRLIYFSYDVKMKEKGDIPEGYSVSREKKERFSLILESASTNQTSMYLCASKRTYQETQYFGPGTRLLVL.

The CDR3 protein is CASRQGTPRGFGYTF. CDR3 bases: TGTGCCAGTAGACAAGGGACACCCAGGGGGTTTGGCTACACCTTC. V is TRBV19 and J is TRBJ1-2; 7 nucleotides agree with TRBD1. This CDR3 has 15 amino acids. J was trimmed by 7 bases and V by 6 bases; bases with no gene match: 14. Germline V CDR1 and CDR2: LNHDA, SQIVND (reference sequence).

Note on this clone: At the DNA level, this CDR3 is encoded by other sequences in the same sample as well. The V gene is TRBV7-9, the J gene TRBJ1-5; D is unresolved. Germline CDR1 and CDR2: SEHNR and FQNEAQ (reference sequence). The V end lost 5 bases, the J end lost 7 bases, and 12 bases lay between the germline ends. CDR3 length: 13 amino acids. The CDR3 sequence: CASSRESNQPQHF. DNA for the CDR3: TGTGCCAGCAGCCGAGAATCCAACCAGCCCCAGCATTTT. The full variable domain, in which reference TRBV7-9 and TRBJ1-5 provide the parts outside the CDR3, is DTGVSQNPRHKITKRGQNVTFRCDPISEHNRLYWYRQTLGQGPEFLTYFQNEAQLEKSRLLSDRFSAERPKGSFSTLEIQRTEQGDSAMYLCASSRESNQPQHFGDGTRLSIL.

The chain's CDR3 is CASSLVVSSYNEQFF. The CDR3 nucleotides are TGCGCCAGCAGCTTGGTGGTGAGCTCCTACAATGAGCAGTTCTTC. J is TRBJ2-1 and V is TRBV5-1; no firm D call. CDR1 and CDR2 from the germline V gene are SGHRS and YFSETQ. With 0 bases removed from V and 0 bases from J, the gap between germline ends came to 7 bases. CDR3 length: 15 residues.

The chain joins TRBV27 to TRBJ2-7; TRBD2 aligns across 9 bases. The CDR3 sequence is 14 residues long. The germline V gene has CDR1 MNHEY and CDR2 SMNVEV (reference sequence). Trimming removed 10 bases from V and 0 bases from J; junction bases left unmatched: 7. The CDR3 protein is CAKSSGAPSYEQYF. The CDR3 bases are TGTGCCAAGTCTAGCGGGGCTCCCTCCTACGAGCAGTACTTC.

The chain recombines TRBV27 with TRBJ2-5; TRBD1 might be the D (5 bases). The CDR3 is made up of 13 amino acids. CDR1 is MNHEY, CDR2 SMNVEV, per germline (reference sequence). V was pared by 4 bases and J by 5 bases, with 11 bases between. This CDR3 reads CASSSYAGETQYF. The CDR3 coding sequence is TGTGCCAGCAGTTCTTACGCAGGGGAGACCCAGTACTTC.

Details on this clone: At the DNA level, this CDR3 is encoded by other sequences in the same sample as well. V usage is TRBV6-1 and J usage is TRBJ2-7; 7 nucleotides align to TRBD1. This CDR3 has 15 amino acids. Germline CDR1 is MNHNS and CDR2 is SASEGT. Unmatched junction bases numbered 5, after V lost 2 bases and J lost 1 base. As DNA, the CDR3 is TGTGCCAGCAGTGAACGACAGGGATTATCCTACGAGCAGTACTTC. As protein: CASSERQGLSYEQYF.

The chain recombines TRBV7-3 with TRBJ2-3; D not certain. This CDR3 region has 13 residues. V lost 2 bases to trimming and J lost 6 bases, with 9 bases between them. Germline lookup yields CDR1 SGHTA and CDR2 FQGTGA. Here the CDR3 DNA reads TGTGCCAGCAGCTTAGGGTCCGCGGATACGCAGTATTTT. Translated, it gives CASSLGSADTQYF.

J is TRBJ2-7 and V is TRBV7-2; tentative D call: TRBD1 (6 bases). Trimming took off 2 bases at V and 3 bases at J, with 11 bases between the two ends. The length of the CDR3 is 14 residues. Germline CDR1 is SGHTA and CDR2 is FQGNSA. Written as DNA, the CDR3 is TGTGCCAGCAGCTTAAAGGACAGCCTCTACGAGCAGTACTTC. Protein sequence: CASSLKDSLYEQYF. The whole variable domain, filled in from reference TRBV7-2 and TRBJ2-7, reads GAGVSQSPSNKVTEKGKDVELRCDPISGHTALYWYRQSLGQGLEFLIYFQGNSAPDKSGLPSDRFSAERTGGSVSTLTIQRTQQEDSAVYLCASSLKDSLYEQYFGPGTRLTVT.

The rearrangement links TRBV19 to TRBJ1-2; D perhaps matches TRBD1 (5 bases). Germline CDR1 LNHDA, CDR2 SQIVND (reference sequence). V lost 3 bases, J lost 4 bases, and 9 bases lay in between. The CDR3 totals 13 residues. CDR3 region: CASSIWQGYGYTF. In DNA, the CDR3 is TGTGCCAGTAGTATTTGGCAGGGCTATGGCTACACCTTC.

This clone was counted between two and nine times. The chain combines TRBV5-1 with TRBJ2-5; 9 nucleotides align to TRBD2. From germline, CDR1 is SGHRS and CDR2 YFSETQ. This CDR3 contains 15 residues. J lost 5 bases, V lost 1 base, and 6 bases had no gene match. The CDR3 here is CASSLSSGSAETQYF. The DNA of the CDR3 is TGCGCCAGCAGCTTGAGTAGCGGGAGTGCCGAGACCCAGTACTTC.

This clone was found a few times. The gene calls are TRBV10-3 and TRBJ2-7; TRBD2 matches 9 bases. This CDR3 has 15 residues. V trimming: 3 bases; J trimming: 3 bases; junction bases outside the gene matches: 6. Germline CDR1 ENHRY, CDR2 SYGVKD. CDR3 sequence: CAISDPGLAIYEQYF. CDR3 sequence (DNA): TGTGCCATCAGTGACCCGGGACTAGCAATCTACGAGCAGTACTTC.

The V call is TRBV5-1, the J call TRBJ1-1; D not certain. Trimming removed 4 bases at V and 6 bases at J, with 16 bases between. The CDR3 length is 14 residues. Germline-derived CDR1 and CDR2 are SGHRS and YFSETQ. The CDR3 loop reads CASSHRVRVSEAFF. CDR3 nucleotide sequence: TGCGCCAGCAGCCACCGGGTCCGAGTCTCTGAAGCTTTCTTT.

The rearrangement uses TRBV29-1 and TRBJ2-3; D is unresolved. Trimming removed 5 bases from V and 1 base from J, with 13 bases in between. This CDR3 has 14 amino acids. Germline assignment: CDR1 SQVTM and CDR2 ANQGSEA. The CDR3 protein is CSVRVASGTDTQYF. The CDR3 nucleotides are TGCAGCGTTCGGGTAGCTTCTGGCACAGATACGCAGTATTTT.

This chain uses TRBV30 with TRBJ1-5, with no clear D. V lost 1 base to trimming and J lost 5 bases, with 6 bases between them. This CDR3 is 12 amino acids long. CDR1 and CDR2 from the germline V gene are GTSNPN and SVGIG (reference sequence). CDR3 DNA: TGTGCCTGGAGTGCCGGAGATCAGCCCCAGCATTTT. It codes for CAWSAGDQPQHF.

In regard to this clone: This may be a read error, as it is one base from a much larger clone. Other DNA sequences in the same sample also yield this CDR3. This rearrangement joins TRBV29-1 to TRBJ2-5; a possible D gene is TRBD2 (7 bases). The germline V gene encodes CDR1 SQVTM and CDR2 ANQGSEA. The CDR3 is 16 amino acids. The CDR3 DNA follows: TGCAGCGTTGGGGGGGGCGCAGGACATCTCCAAGAGACACAGTACTTC. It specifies CSVGGGAGHLQETQYF.

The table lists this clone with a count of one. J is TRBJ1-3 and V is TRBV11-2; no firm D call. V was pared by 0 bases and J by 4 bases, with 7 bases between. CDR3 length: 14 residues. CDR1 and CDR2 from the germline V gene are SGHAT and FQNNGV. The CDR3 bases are TGTGCCAGCAGCTTAGAGGTGGTCGGAAACACCATATATTTT. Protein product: CASSLEVVGNTIYF.

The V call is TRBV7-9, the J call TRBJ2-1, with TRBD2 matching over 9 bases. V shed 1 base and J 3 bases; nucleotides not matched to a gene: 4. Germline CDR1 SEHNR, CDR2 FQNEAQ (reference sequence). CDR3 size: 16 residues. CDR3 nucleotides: TGTGCCAGCAGCTTAGTGGCTAGCGGGGTCTACAATGAGCAGTTCTTC. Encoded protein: CASSLVASGVYNEQFF.

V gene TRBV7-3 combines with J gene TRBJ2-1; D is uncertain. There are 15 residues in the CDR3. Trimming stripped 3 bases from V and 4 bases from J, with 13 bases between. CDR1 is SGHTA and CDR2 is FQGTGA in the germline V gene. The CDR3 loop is CASSLGVFGYNEQFF. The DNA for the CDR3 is TGTGCCAGCAGCTTGGGTGTTTTTGGGTACAATGAGCAGTTCTTC.

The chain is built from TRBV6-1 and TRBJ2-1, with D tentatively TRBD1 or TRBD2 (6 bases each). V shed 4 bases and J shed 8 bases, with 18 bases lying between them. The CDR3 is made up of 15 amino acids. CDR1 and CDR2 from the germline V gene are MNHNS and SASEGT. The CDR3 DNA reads TGTGCCAGCAGTGGCCAGACGGGGGCGGTTGATGAGCAGTTCTTC. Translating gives CASSGQTGAVDEQFF.

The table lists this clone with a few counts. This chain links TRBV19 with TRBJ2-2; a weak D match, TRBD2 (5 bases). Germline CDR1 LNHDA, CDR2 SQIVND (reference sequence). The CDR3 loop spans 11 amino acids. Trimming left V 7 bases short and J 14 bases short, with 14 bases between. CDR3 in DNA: TGTGCCAGTACCGAGAGGGTTATTCTGTTTTTT. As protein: CASTERVILFF.

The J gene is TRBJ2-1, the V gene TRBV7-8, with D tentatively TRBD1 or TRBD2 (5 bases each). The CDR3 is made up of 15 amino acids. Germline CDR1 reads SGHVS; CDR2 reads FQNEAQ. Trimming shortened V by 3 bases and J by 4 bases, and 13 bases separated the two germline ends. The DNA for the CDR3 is TGTGCCAGCAGCTTCCTTGGGGGTAGTTACAATGAGCAGTTCTTC. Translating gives CASSFLGGSYNEQFF.